Listed below are T cell receptor beta chains from one sample, sequenced in a study of blood T cell repertoires in COVID-19. Here immunoSEQ multiplex PCR was the method, and the copy in TCRdb shows in-frame clones only, minus some. The profile shows over 200,000 clones, roughly 76% of them singletons. The sample taken for sequencing was peripheral blood. Receptors were obtained from a human donor in a cohort sampled during active COVID-19. Each CDR3 is given with its conserved first and last residue. D genes are given only for firm matches.

TRBD1,17,TRBV4-3,CASSQGGQGGSYNEQFF
NA,13,TRBV11-1,CASSFTGINEQYF
TRBD1,15,TRBV7-9,CASSSDRGRITEAFF
NA,15,TRBV5-1,CASSLFFGGDTEAFF
NA,15,TRBV6-6,CASSSQGSSYNEQFF
TRBD1,15,TRBV7-6,CASSLSAGGIYGYTF
TRBD1,16,TRBV6-2/TRBV6-3,CASSLETGAVFYEQYF
NA,15,TRBV27,CASSPAGTSTGELFF
NA,16,TRBV7-2,CASSLSGGGVTYEQYF
NA,15,TRBV4-1,CASSQELTRNYGYTF
TRBD1,17,TRBV6-1,CASSEVGTGALSYEQYF
NA,15,TRBV9,CASSVAAGAGNTIYF
TRBD1,15,TRBV5-3,CARSVGQEMNTEAFF
NA,11,TRBV2,CASRTVYEQYF
TRBD1,16,TRBV10-1,CARPPRRTGEGQPQHF
TRBD2,20,TRBV28,CASSPTPPMGETSPSGEQYF
NA,14,TRBV6-2/TRBV6-3,CASRPRGYSYEQYF
NA,16,TRBV5-5,CASSLDFTQRNEKLFF
TRBD1,16,TRBV7-2,CASSLGTGTGAGGYTF
TRBD1,15,TRBV19,CASSTTGTGGYEQYF
TRBD2,15,TRBV6-6,CASTEAGSSYNEQFF
NA,15,TRBV5-8,CASSLGLRANEKLFF
TRBD2,18,TRBV9,CASSVSPVGGTGANVLTF
NA,16,TRBV7-2,CASSFYQGKGGNTIYF
TRBD2,14,TRBV19,CASSRLAGVVEQYF
NA,13,TRBV7-2,CASSSDYSYEQYF
TRBD1,18,TRBV6-2/TRBV6-3,CASSPYRQGRSGANVLTF
TRBD1,14,TRBV5-1,CASSSQGSDYEQYF
TRBD1,14,TRBV27,CASSLTGDLETQYF